This TCR beta chain was found in a study of blood T cells in healthy people across ages. The individuals who served as donors were healthy Caucasians living in Russia, aged roughly 6 to 100. CDR1 is SGHRS and CDR2 is YFSETQ in the germline V gene. The CDR3 has 14 residues. Trimming left V 4 bases short and J 3 bases short, with 14 bases between. A sample-barcoded 5' primer and a J-beta primer mix were used in a second PCR of about 6 to 12 cycles. With 12 random nucleotides, a template-switch adaptor tagged each individual cDNA molecule. From the 5' RACE reads, TCRdb called clonotypes with MiXCR, one entry per CDR3 protein. The sample holds fewer than 800,000 distinct CDR3 sequences; roughly 25% are singletons and the top ten take 9.4%. The same sample was also used in a study of T cells of mothers and their children. This second study says: When the second PCR was run, its M1S primer added sample barcodes and 2-4 random nucleotides. In related and unrelated pairs alike, thymic selection shapes TCR recombination output, with inherited differences minor.

Sequences were obtained from blood. The receptor was derived from a boy aged 10-17 years in good health. The chain is built from TRBV5-1 and TRBJ2-7, with D perhaps matching TRBD1 (6 bases). CDR3 amino acids: CASSTKDRLYEQYF. The CDR3 DNA follows: TGCGCCAGCAGCACCAAGGACAGACTCTACGAGCAGTACTTC.